This T cell receptor (beta chain) was identified in a study of blood T cell repertoires in COVID-19. Overall study: Acute-phase and convalescent COVID-19 samples originated in the United States, Italy and Spain.

Followed longitudinally, the Seattle patients had been enrolled during active infection. As handled by the study authors: It was from reference gene primer amplification that nucleated cell counts were estimated. Sequencing used immunoSEQ multiplex PCR; TCRdb keeps in-frame clones, though not all of them. The DNA was the basis for D and trimming; V, J and clone size are from that table. The sample has some 370,000 clones, about 90% seen once. This CDR3 has 14 residues. In germline, CDR1 is WNHNN, CDR2 SYGVQD (reference sequence). The J segment lost 7 bases and the V segment lost 7 bases, leaving 9 bases of the junction unmatched.

The sample consisted of peripheral blood. The rearrangement links TRBV10-1 to TRBJ1-5, with 8 bases fitting TRBD1. The sequence was collected from a woman in her 30s with COVID-19, enrolled during active disease. The CDR3 DNA is TGCGCCAGCACCATCGACAGGGGTGAGCAGCCCCAGCATTTT. This encodes CASTIDRGEQPQHF.